The 21 T cell receptor beta chains below all came from one sample that was sequenced in a study of cytomegalovirus exposure and HLA in healthy donors. PCR employed 60 Vbeta and 13 Jbeta primers. The assay was immunoSEQ multiplex PCR, and TCRdb's table has in-frame clones only and misses some. Counted here are approximately 130,000 clones, about 82% occurring once; the ten biggest clones make up roughly 1.2%. Sequencing used PBMCs. Every receptor here comes from a boy between 10 and 17 years old in good health and CMV-seronegative.

The CDR3 is CATGTMRTDTQYF. CDR3 nucleotide sequence: TGTGCCACCGGGACTATGCGCACAGATACGCAGTATTTT. The chain is built from TRBV15 and TRBJ2-3; 7 bases map to TRBD2. V gave up 8 bases and J gave up 1 base; unmatched junction bases: 3. There are 13 residues in the CDR3. Germline V lookup: CDR1 LNHNV, CDR2 YYDKDF (reference sequence).

The chain employs TRBV19 and TRBJ1-2; no firm D call. The CDR3 is made up of 13 amino acids. With 2 bases removed from V and 4 bases from J, the gap between germline ends came to 8 bases. CDR1 LNHDA and CDR2 SQIVND come from the germline V gene (reference sequence). The CDR3 spells CASSIQEVYGYTF. The CDR3 nucleotides read TGTGCCAGTAGTATACAGGAGGTCTATGGCTACACCTTC.

This chain joins TRBV30 and TRBJ2-2; D is possibly TRBD1 (5 bases). The germline CDR1 and CDR2 sequences are GTSNPN and SVGIG (reference sequence). This CDR3 is 13 amino acids long. Trimming stripped 1 base from V and 9 bases from J, with 12 bases between. In nucleotides, the CDR3 is TGTGCCTGGAGTGGTAGGGGAACCTGGGAGCTGTTTTTT. Translated, it gives CAWSGRGTWELFF.

The genes are TRBV7-9 and TRBJ2-1; 9 bases align to TRBD2. This CDR3 contains 15 residues. With 2 bases clipped from V and 3 bases from J, the junction kept 2 bases outside the gene matches. The germline V gene encodes CDR1 SEHNR and CDR2 FQNEAQ (reference sequence). The CDR3 DNA follows: TGTGCCAGCAGCTTATTGCGGGAGGGCTACAATGAGCAGTTCTTC. Protein: CASSLLREGYNEQFF. The full variable domain, in which reference TRBV7-9 and TRBJ2-1 provide the parts outside the CDR3, is DTGVSQNPRHKITKRGQNVTFRCDPISEHNRLYWYRQTLGQGPEFLTYFQNEAQLEKSRLLSDRFSAERPKGSFSTLEIQRTEQGDSAMYLCASSLLREGYNEQFFGPGTRLTVL.

The chain has TRBV6-4 and TRBJ1-2; maybe TRBD1 (6 bases). Trimming left V 0 bases short and J 6 bases short, with 11 bases between. The CDR3 runs to 14 residues. Per the germline V gene, CDR1 is MRHNA and CDR2 is SNTAGT. The chain's CDR3 is CASSDSGTSDGYTF. The CDR3 DNA reads TGTGCCAGCAGTGACTCCGGGACATCGGATGGCTACACCTTC.

The DNA for the CDR3 is TGTGCCAGCATAGAAGCGGGACACAATGAGCAGTTCTTC. Its translation is CASIEAGHNEQFF. The chain couples TRBV25-1 to TRBJ2-1; TRBD2 aligns across 7 bases. The V segment lost 7 bases and the J segment 5 bases; nucleotides outside the gene matches: 5. Germline V gene lookup returns CDR1 MGHDK and CDR2 SYGVNS. The length of the CDR3 is 13 residues.

The chain carries TRBV5-4 and TRBJ2-7; 12 bases are a match to TRBD2. V lost 3 bases and J lost 6; bases outside the gene matches: 7. The CDR3 is 15 amino acids. Germline loops: CDR1 SGHNT, CDR2 YYREEE (reference sequence). CDR3 nucleotide sequence: TGTGCCAGCAGCTCGCTAGCGGGAGGGCCTGGCGAGCAGTACTTC. Translated: CASSSLAGGPGEQYF.

This sequence joins TRBV11-3 and TRBJ2-3, with a weak D call TRBD1 (6 bases). Per germline, CDR1 SGHNT and CDR2 YENEEA. V lost 5 bases, J lost 0 bases, and 12 bases lay in between. The CDR3 is 15 amino acids. The CDR3 DNA follows: TGTGCCAGCAGCGTTAGGGACACCAGCACAGATACGCAGTATTTT. Translated, it gives CASSVRDTSTDTQYF.

The rearrangement joins TRBV25-1 to TRBJ2-7; weak D call: TRBD1 (5 bases). The V gene's germline CDR1 is MGHDK and CDR2 SYGVNS. With 6 bases removed from V and 3 bases from J, the gap between germline ends came to 24 bases. The CDR3 has 17 residues. The CDR3, as DNA: TGTGCCAGCAGCCGAAAAGTCATTGGGGCGTTAGGCTACGAGCAGTACTTC. Translating gives CASSRKVIGALGYEQYF.

J is TRBJ1-2 and V is TRBV2; no clear D. CDR1 and CDR2 (germline): SNHLY, FYNNEI. This CDR3 comprises 13 residues. Trimming shortened V by 1 base and J by 7 bases, and 10 bases separated the two germline ends. Written as DNA, the CDR3 is TGTGCCAGCAGTGAAGGCGTCCGCGGTGGCTACACCTTC. This sequence encodes CASSEGVRGGYTF.

The CDR3 nucleotides read TGTGCCAGCAGTCCCTCAGAAAGAACAGATACGCAGTATTTT. Protein product: CASSPSERTDTQYF. V usage is TRBV27 and J usage is TRBJ2-3; D ambiguous. V was clipped by 5 bases and J by 3 bases, with 12 bases between them. CDR3 length: 14 amino acids. Germline V gene lookup returns CDR1 MNHEY and CDR2 SMNVEV (reference sequence).

In DNA, the CDR3 is TGCGCCAGCAGCATGACTAGCGGGTCGGTGGGGGAGCTGTTTTTT. It encodes CASSMTSGSVGELFF. The V gene is TRBV4-3, the J gene TRBJ2-2, with TRBD2 identical over 10 bases. V was pared by 5 bases and J by 8 bases, with 8 bases of the junction left unmatched. Germline values: CDR1 LGHNA, CDR2 YSLEER. The CDR3 covers 15 residues.

The V and J genes are TRBV25-1 and TRBJ2-7, with D possibly being TRBD1 (5 bases). Trimming stripped 10 bases from V and 1 base from J, with 11 bases between. Germline CDR1 is MGHDK and CDR2 is SYGVNS. The CDR3 extends over 12 amino acids. The CDR3 region is CATRGQSYEQYF. The CDR3 DNA sequence: TGTGCCACGCGAGGACAATCCTACGAGCAGTACTTC.

The gene calls are TRBV30 and TRBJ2-7, with a weak D call TRBD2 (5 bases). CDR3 length equals 13 residues. The germline CDR1 and CDR2 sequences are GTSNPN and SVGIG (reference sequence). V shed 5 bases and J shed 3 bases, with 14 bases lying between them. The CDR3 region has the DNA TGTGCCTGGGGGCCAGGACTTTACTACGAGCAGTACTTC. This encodes CAWGPGLYYEQYF.

The CDR3 protein is CASSVGQGDEKLFF. CDR3 DNA: TGTGCCAGCAGCGTAGGACAGGGAGATGAAAAACTGTTTTTT. The chain employs TRBV9 and TRBJ1-4; 7 bases align to TRBD1. The ends lost 0 bases at V and 6 bases at J; junction bases unmatched: 2. The length of the CDR3 is 14 residues. CDR1 is SGDLS, CDR2 YYNGEE, per germline. Filled out from reference TRBV9 and TRBJ1-4, the complete variable domain reads DSGVTQTPKHLITATGQRVTLRCSPRSGDLSVYWYQQSLDQGLQFLIQYYNGEERAKGNILERFSAQQFPDLHSELNLSSLELGDSALYFCASSVGQGDEKLFFGSGTQLSVL.

V usage is TRBV27 and J usage is TRBJ2-1; 8 nucleotides match TRBD2. The germline V gene encodes CDR1 MNHEY and CDR2 SMNVEV (reference sequence). This CDR3 has 16 residues. The J segment lost 3 bases and the V segment lost 5 bases, leaving 9 bases of the junction unmatched. CDR3 loop: CASSPPWLAGYNEQFF. For the CDR3, the DNA is TGTGCCAGCAGTCCCCCGTGGCTAGCGGGCTACAATGAGCAGTTCTTC.

The chain has TRBV2 and TRBJ2-7; 15 nucleotides agree with TRBD2. J lost 7 bases, V lost 6 bases, and 7 bases had no gene match. CDR1 and CDR2 from the germline V gene are SNHLY and FYNNEI. This CDR3 region has 15 residues. CDR3 in DNA: TGTGCCAGCAGGAACGGACTAGCGGGAGGGCGGGAGCAGTACTTC. It specifies CASRNGLAGGREQYF.

The rearrangement joins TRBV4-1 to TRBJ2-1, with 11 bases matching TRBD2. V lost 0 bases, J lost 6 bases, and 4 bases stayed unmatched. CDR1 is MGHRA and CDR2 is YSYEKL in the germline V gene. There are 16 residues in the CDR3. As DNA, the CDR3 is TGCGCCAGCAGCCAAGACCCTAGCGGGAGGACCAATGAGCAGTTCTTC. Protein: CASSQDPSGRTNEQFF.

This sequence joins TRBV6-5 and TRBJ1-3; 7 nucleotides agree with TRBD1. Germline loops: CDR1 MNHEY, CDR2 SVGAGI. Trimming removed 6 bases from V and 4 bases from J; junction bases left unmatched: 6. The CDR3 runs 14 residues. In DNA form, the CDR3 reads TGTGCCAGCAGCTCCGGGACAGTAGGAAACACCATATATTTT. Protein sequence: CASSSGTVGNTIYF.

The rearrangement joins TRBV18 to TRBJ2-7; no definite D call. CDR1 KGHSH and CDR2 LQKENI come from the germline V gene. V gave up 1 base and J gave up 3 bases, with 4 bases separating them. This CDR3 has 12 amino acids. CDR3 sequence (DNA): TGTGCCAGCTCACCACAATACTACGAGCAGTACTTC. Protein product: CASSPQYYEQYF. Full variable domain (rest looked up from reference TRBV18 and TRBJ2-7): NAGVMQNPRHLVRRRGQEARLRCSPMKGHSHVYWYRQLPEEGLKFMVYLQKENIIDESGMPKERFSAEFPKEGPSILRIQQVVRGDSAAYFCASSPQYYEQYFGPGTRLTVT.

In its sample, this clone was seen a few times. This sequence joins TRBV11-1 and TRBJ2-1; D not certain. The CDR3 has 13 residues. V gave up 4 bases and J gave up 8 bases, with 12 bases separating them. Germline lookup yields CDR1 SGHAT and CDR2 FQDESV (reference sequence). The DNA of the CDR3 is TGTGCCAGCAGCTCCGAGATCCGGGATGAGCAGTTCTTC. This sequence encodes CASSSEIRDEQFF. The variable domain in full, completed from reference TRBV11-1 and TRBJ2-1, reads EAEVAQSPRYKITEKSQAVAFWCDPISGHATLYWYRQILGQGPELLVQFQDESVVDDSQLPKDRFSAERLKGVDSTLKIQPAELGDSAMYLCASSSEIRDEQFFGPGTRLTVL.